These 24 T cell receptor beta chains came from one sample sequenced in a study of a mutant IDH1 vaccine in newly diagnosed glioma. Time point given: week 11, during vaccination. Every single dose of the vaccine, 300 ug of mutant IDH1 20-mer peptide, came with topical imiquimod. No cognate antigen is known for these TCRs. The method was immunoSEQ multiplex PCR; TCRdb's version includes in-frame clones alone and lacks a portion of them. Of roughly 130,000 clones in the sample, about four fifths are singletons; the top ten hold 5% to 7%. The sequencing used PBMCs, collected from a glioma patient whose treatment included an IDH1 peptide vaccine. The receptors shown here come from a man in his forties or fifties with glioma.

The gene calls are TRBV30 and TRBJ2-1, with D possibly TRBD2 on 6 matching bases. Trimming took off 5 bases at V and 9 bases at J, with 11 bases between the two ends. This CDR3 spans 11 amino acids. Germline V gene lookup returns CDR1 GTSNPN and CDR2 SVGIG (reference sequence). This CDR3 is CAWGGIGEQFF. The CDR3 DNA sequence: TGTGCCTGGGGAGGGATCGGTGAGCAGTTCTTC.

V gene TRBV15 combines with J gene TRBJ2-7; the match to TRBD2 covers 7 bases. The CDR3 extends over 14 amino acids. V was pared by 5 bases and J by 5 bases, with 9 bases of the junction left unmatched. Germline CDR1 and CDR2: LNHNV and YYDKDF (reference sequence). The CDR3 sequence is CATSGRDYGDEQYF. The CDR3 nucleotides read TGTGCCACCAGCGGCCGGGACTACGGCGACGAGCAGTACTTC.

For the CDR3, the DNA is TGTGCCAGCAGTTTCCTACAGGGGGCTGGCGATGAGCAGTTCTTC. Translated: CASSFLQGAGDEQFF. The chain joins TRBV28 to TRBJ2-1, with 9 bases lining up with TRBD1. The junction had 8 bases not matched to a gene; V was cut back by 3 bases and J by 8 bases. The germline CDR1 and CDR2 sequences are MDHEN and SYDVKM. This CDR3 has 15 residues.

This chain uses TRBV6-5 with TRBJ2-3, with D hard to call. The CDR3 length is 11 residues. The V end lost 8 bases, the J end lost 4 bases, and 7 bases lay between the germline ends. In germline, CDR1 is MNHEY, CDR2 SVGAGI. DNA for the CDR3: TGTGCCAGCGGCGCGGCAGATACGCAGTATTTT. Translation: CASGAADTQYF.

This chain connects TRBV19 to TRBJ2-7; a possible D gene is TRBD2 (5 bases). Germline V gene lookup returns CDR1 LNHDA and CDR2 SQIVND (reference sequence). The CDR3 covers 15 residues. Trimming shortened V by 4 bases and J by 0 bases, and 13 bases separated the two germline ends. The CDR3 protein is CASSRETGRSYEQYF. CDR3 in DNA: TGTGCCAGTAGTAGGGAGACCGGCCGCTCCTACGAGCAGTACTTC. Full variable domain (rest looked up from reference TRBV19 and TRBJ2-7): DGGITQSPKYLFRKEGQNVTLSCEQNLNHDAMYWYRQDPGQGLRLIYYSQIVNDFQKGDIAEGYSVSREKKESFPLTVTSAQKNPTAFYLCASSRETGRSYEQYFGPGTRLTVT.

This sequence joins TRBV10-3 and TRBJ2-2; tentatively, D is TRBD1 (5 bases). The CDR3 length is 12 residues. Germline V gene data show CDR1 as ENHRY and CDR2 as SYGVKD. V lost 6 bases and J 6 bases, leaving 8 bases between the germline ends. CDR3 loop: CAIRNRSGELFF. Here the CDR3 DNA reads TGTGCCATCAGAAACAGGTCCGGGGAGCTGTTTTTT.

The genes are TRBV6-6 and TRBJ2-2, with D unresolved. The CDR3 is 13 amino acids. The V end lost 7 bases, the J end lost 3 bases, and 9 bases lay between the germline ends. Germline CDR1 is MNHNY and CDR2 is SVGAGI (reference sequence). The CDR3 nucleotides read TGTGCCAGCACCTATAGGGACACCGGGGAGCTGTTTTTT. This sequence encodes CASTYRDTGELFF.

The chain joins TRBV7-9 to TRBJ1-2, with 7 bases that match TRBD1. V shed 1 base, J shed 7 bases, and the junction held 6 bases outside the gene matches. Germline CDR1 reads SEHNR; CDR2 reads FQNEAQ (reference sequence). CDR3 size: 14 residues. The CDR3 nucleotides are TGTGCCAGCAGCTTAGAAGGGGCAGGGGGTGGCTACACCTTC. Amino acid sequence: CASSLEGAGGGYTF.

This chain joins TRBV21-1 and TRBJ1-2. TRBV21-1 is flagged as a pseudogene. This CDR3 contains 14 residues. The CDR3 DNA follows: TGTGCCAGCAGCAAAGAGCCCCCGGGAGATGGCTACACCTTC. Translating gives CASSKEPPGDGYTF.

This clone was found a few times. The V and J genes are TRBV25-1 and TRBJ1-5; perhaps TRBD1 as D (6 bases). CDR3 length: 14 residues. Trimming removed 2 bases from V and 3 bases from J, with 8 bases in between. Germline CDR1 MGHDK, CDR2 SYGVNS. The CDR3 reads CASSEPGDNQPQHF. The CDR3 coding sequence is TGTGCCAGCAGTGAACCAGGGGACAATCAGCCCCAGCATTTT.

On this clone itself: Germline and junction disagree at one end, which may indicate a read error. The chain carries TRBV6-1 and TRBJ1-4; 9 bases are a match to TRBD1. The CDR3 contains 11 residues. Germline V gene lookup returns CDR1 MNHNS and CDR2 SASEGT. CDR3 in amino acids: CASSERDRVVF. CDR3 DNA: TGTGCCAGCAGTGAAAGGGACAGGGTCGTTTTT.

The chain carries TRBV18 and TRBJ1-4; D is perhaps TRBD1 (6 bases). There are 15 residues in the CDR3. V was shortened by 9 bases and J by 8 bases, with 22 bases between the two germline ends. The germline gives CDR1 KGHSH, CDR2 LQKENI. CDR3 bases: TGTGCCAGTCGACCTGGTACAGGGACGATAGAAAAACTGTTTTTT. Protein product: CASRPGTGTIEKLFF.

The chain employs TRBV10-3 and TRBJ2-7; 9 nucleotides match TRBD2. Germline V gene lookup returns CDR1 ENHRY and CDR2 SYGVKD. The CDR3 sequence is 17 residues long. Unmatched junction bases numbered 11, after V lost 0 bases and J lost 5 bases. The CDR3 DNA follows: TGTGCCATCAGTGAGTCGGAAGGGGGCGGGGGGGCCCACGAGCAGTACTTC. This codes for CAISESEGGGGAHEQYF.

The chain couples TRBV27 to TRBJ2-2; a possible D gene is TRBD2 (5 bases). There are 18 residues in the CDR3. Germline CDR1 is MNHEY and CDR2 is SMNVEV (reference sequence). The ends were cut back, 4 bases at V and 1 base at J, with 19 bases in the middle. CDR3 sequence reads: CASSSPRTRPRNTGELFF. The CDR3 DNA follows: TGTGCCAGCAGTTCCCCCAGGACTCGACCGCGGAACACCGGGGAGCTGTTTTTT.

This clone has a handful of counts. J is TRBJ1-5 and V is TRBV5-6; D may be TRBD1 (6 bases). Trimming pared 4 bases from V and 7 bases from J, leaving 21 bases between. CDR3 length: 16 amino acids. From germline, CDR1 is SGHDT and CDR2 YYEEEE. Here the CDR3 DNA reads TGTGCCAGCAGCCCAGGAACAGGGCGTGGTGGGCAGCCCCAGCATTTT. Amino acids: CASSPGTGRGGQPQHF.

The chain uses TRBV4-3 and TRBJ1-2; no clear D. Germline lookup yields CDR1 LGHNA and CDR2 YSLEER. Trimming shortened V by 0 bases and J by 6 bases, and 14 bases separated the two germline ends. This CDR3 comprises 15 residues. This CDR3 reads CASSQDAIPRNGYTF. The CDR3 DNA is TGCGCCAGCAGCCAAGATGCGATTCCCAGGAATGGCTACACCTTC.

The gene calls are TRBV27 and TRBJ2-1; TRBD2 is a possible D gene (5 bases). The CDR3 has 16 residues. Germline V lookup: CDR1 MNHEY, CDR2 SMNVEV (reference sequence). V was trimmed by 6 bases and J by 0 bases, leaving 15 bases between them. The CDR3, as DNA: TGTGCCAGCAGACCGGACTTTACGAGCTCCTACAATGAGCAGTTCTTC. Translation: CASRPDFTSSYNEQFF.

The rearrangement joins TRBV10-1 to TRBJ2-5, with 8 bases fitting TRBD1. The J call may not be correct, given that the DNA end is closer to TRBJ2-7. The CDR3 contains 14 residues. CDR1 and CDR2 from the germline V gene are WNHNN and SYGVQD (reference sequence). The CDR3 region is CASSERTGWYEQYF. CDR3 nucleotides: TGCGCCAGCAGTGAACGGACAGGGTGGTACGAGCAGTACTTC.

Concerning this clone itself: The junction differs from germline at one of its ends, possibly a read error. The CDR3 spells CASSRGRGANEKLFF. The CDR3 nucleotides are TGTGCTAGCAGCAGAGGTCGGGGGGCTAATGAAAAACTGTTTTTT. This rearrangement joins TRBV7-7 to TRBJ1-4; weak D call: TRBD1 (5 bases). The CDR3 contains 15 residues. CDR1 is SSHAT and CDR2 is FNYEAQ in the germline V gene (reference sequence). Variable domain in full (rest from reference TRBV7-7 and TRBJ1-4): GAGVSQSPRYKVTKRGQDVTLRCDPISSHATLYWYQQALGQGPEFLTYFNYEAQPDKSGLPSDRFSAERPEGSISTLTIQRTEQRDSAMYRCASSRGRGANEKLFFGSGTQLSVL.

The V and J genes are TRBV5-1 and TRBJ2-7, with a possible D match to TRBD1 (5 bases). V lost 4 bases to trimming and J lost 6 bases, with 14 bases between them. Germline values: CDR1 SGHRS, CDR2 YFSETQ. The CDR3 runs to 13 residues. CDR3 region: CASSPGWGGEQYF. The CDR3 DNA follows: TGCGCCAGCAGCCCGGGCTGGGGCGGCGAGCAGTACTTC.

The chain couples TRBV6-5 to TRBJ1-5; D is possibly TRBD1 (6 bases). CDR1 is MNHEY and CDR2 is SVGAGI in the germline V gene. V gave up 6 bases and J gave up 7 bases, with 16 bases separating them. This CDR3 comprises 14 residues. The CDR3 bases are TGTGCCAGCAGAGTAGCGGGGGGCCGACAGCCCCAGCATTTT. Its translation: CASRVAGGRQPQHF.

The rearrangement links TRBV27 to TRBJ2-1, with D perhaps TRBD1 (5 bases). V dropped 4 bases and J dropped 5 bases, with 15 bases sitting between them. Germline V gene data show CDR1 as MNHEY and CDR2 as SMNVEV (reference sequence). CDR3 length: 15 residues. The CDR3 DNA follows: TGTGCCAGCAGTTCCCTCAGGGTGGCCAACAATGAGCAGTTCTTC. Translation gives CASSSLRVANNEQFF.

This clone occurred once. V and J are TRBV9 and TRBJ1-6; D gene ambiguous. The V gene's germline CDR1 is SGDLS and CDR2 YYNGEE. The V end was cut by 4 bases, the J end by 10 bases, with 18 bases between. The CDR3 is 15 amino acids. The CDR3 nucleotides are TGTGCCAGCAGCCCAAGGACCGAAATGGGGTCACCCCTCCACTTT. Translated, it gives CASSPRTEMGSPLHF.

V and J are TRBV2 and TRBJ1-5; 9 bases agree with TRBD1. Trimming cost V 6 bases and J 1 base; bases outside gene matches: 7. CDR1 and CDR2 from the germline V gene are SNHLY and FYNNEI. The CDR3 runs 16 residues. The CDR3 DNA is TGTGCCAGCAGCCGGGACAGGGTGGGGAGCAATCAGCCCCAGCATTTT. The encoded protein is CASSRDRVGSNQPQHF.